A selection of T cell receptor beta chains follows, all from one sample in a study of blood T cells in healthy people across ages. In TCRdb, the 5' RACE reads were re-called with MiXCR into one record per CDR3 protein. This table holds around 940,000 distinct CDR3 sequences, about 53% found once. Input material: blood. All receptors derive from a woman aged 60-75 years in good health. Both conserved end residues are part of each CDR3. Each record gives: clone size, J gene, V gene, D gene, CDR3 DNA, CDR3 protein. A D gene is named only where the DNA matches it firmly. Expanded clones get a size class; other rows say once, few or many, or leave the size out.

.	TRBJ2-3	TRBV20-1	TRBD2	TGCAGTGCTTTTAGCGGGACCTACACAGATACGCAGTATTTT	CSAFSGTYTDTQYF
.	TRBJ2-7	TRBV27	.	TGCGCCAGCAGCGTAAGAGGTCCCTACGAGCAGTACTTC	CASSVRGPYEQYF
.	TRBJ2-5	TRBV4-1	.	TGCGCCAGCAGCCGCCAGGGACACCTCCAAGAGACCCAGTACTTC	CASSRQGHLQETQYF
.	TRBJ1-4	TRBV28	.	TGTGCCAGCATGCACCCTGGCCCCGTTAAACTGTTTTTT	CASMHPGPVKLFF
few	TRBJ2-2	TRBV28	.	TGTGCCAGCACAGACTTCACCGGGGAGCTGTTTTTT	CASTDFTGELFF
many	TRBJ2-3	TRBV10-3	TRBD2	TGTGCCATCTCGGCCAGCGGGAGGACAGATACGCAGTATTTT	CAISASGRTDTQYF
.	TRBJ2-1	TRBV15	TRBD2	TGTGCCACCGTTAGTGGCGCTAGCGGGGTCTCCTACAATGAGCAGTTCTTC	CATVSGASGVSYNEQFF
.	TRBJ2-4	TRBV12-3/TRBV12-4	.	TGTGCCAGCAGTGGGAGTTACATTCAGTACTTC	CASSGSYIQYF
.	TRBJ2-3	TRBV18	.	TGTGCCAGCTCACCGGGTTGGACAGATACGCAGTATTTT	CASSPGWTDTQYF
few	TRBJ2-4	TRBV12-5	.	TGTGCTAGTGGTTTGAGTGCCGACAGAGCCAAAAACATTCAGTACTTC	CASGLSADRAKNIQYF
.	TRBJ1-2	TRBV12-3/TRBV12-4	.	TGTGCCAGCAGTTCAACCCCCTACTATGGCTACACCTTC	CASSSTPYYGYTF
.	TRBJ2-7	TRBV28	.	TGTGCCAGCACTTGGTCCGGGACCACCTCCGAGCAGTACTTC	CASTWSGTTSEQYF
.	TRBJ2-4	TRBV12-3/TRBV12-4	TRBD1	TGTGCCAGCAGTCCCCGGACAGGGAGGATAGCCAAAAACATTCAGTACTTC	CASSPRTGRIAKNIQYF
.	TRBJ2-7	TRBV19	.	TGTGCCAGTACGGGCAGTGCCTCCTACGAGCAGTACTTC	CASTGSASYEQYF
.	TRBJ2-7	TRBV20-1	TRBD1	TGCAGTGCTAGAGGGCAGGGGGCGAAGTTCTACGAGCAGTACTTC	CSARGQGAKFYEQYF
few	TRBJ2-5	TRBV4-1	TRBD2	TGCGCCAGCAGCCAGGCCGGACTAGCGGGAGATCGGTACTTC	CASSQAGLAGDRYF
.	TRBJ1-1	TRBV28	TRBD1	TGTGCCAGCAGCCCCGCCGGACAGGGAGGATGGGACACTGAAGCTTTCTTT	CASSPAGQGGWDTEAFF
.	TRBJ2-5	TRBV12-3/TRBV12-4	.	TGTGCCAGCAGTTTGCGCGAAGGAGGGGCCCAGTACTTC	CASSLREGGAQYF
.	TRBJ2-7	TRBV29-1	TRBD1	TGCAGCGTGGCCCGGGACAGGGGTCCCTACGAGCAGTACTTC	CSVARDRGPYEQYF
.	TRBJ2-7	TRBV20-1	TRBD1	TGCAGTGCCCCCGACAGGGTTATTTCCTACGAGCAGTACTTC	CSAPDRVISYEQYF
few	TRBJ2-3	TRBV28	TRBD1	TGTGCCAGCAAAGGGGGCGCCCCAGATACGCAGTATTTT	CASKGGAPDTQYF
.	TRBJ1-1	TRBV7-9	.	TGTGCCAGCAGCTTAGGGGCAATCACTGAGGCTTTCTTT	CASSLGAITEAFF
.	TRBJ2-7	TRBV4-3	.	TGCGCCAGCAGCCAAAACAAGGGGAATTACGAGCAGTACTTC	CASSQNKGNYEQYF
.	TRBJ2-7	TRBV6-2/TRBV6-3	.	TGTGCCAGCAGATATGCCGTGGGGGGCTCCTACGAGCAGTACTTC	CASRYAVGGSYEQYF
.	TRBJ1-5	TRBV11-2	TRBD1	TGTGCCAGCAGCCCCCGGGACAGGGGTTATCAGCCCCAGCATTTT	CASSPRDRGYQPQHF
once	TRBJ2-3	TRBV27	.	TGTGCCACCAAAGGTTCGACAGGGACTGATACGCAGTATTTT	CATKGSTGTDTQYF
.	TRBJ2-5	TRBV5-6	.	TGTGCCAGCAGCTTGGTAACGGAGACCCAGTACTTC	CASSLVTETQYF
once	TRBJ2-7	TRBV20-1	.	TGCAGTGCTCCCAGGATAGCGGAGTTTGCGGAGCAGTACTTC	CSAPRIAEFAEQYF
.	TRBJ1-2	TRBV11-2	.	TGTGCCAGCAGCTTATCCGGTGTGCCCAGGGCCTATGGCTACACCTTC	CASSLSGVPRAYGYTF
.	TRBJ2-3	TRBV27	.	TGTGCCAGCAGGTCAGCGTCCCGAACGCAGTATTTT	CASRSASRTQYF
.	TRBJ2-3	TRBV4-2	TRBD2	TGTGCCAGCAGCCAAGAAGGAGCGGGAGAGGGTGAAACAGATACGCAGTATTTT	CASSQEGAGEGETDTQYF
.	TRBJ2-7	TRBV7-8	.	TGTGCCAGCAGCTTAAAGGAACGGCCCCACGCGAAGTACTTC	CASSLKERPHAKYF
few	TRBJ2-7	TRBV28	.	TGTGCCAGCAGTTTAAGAGGGCAGGGTGCCGAGCAGTACTTC	CASSLRGQGAEQYF
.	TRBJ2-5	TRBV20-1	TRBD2	TGCAGTGCTTCCACGACTAGCGGGGCGACCCAGTACTTC	CSASTTSGATQYF
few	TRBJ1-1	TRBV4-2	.	TGTGCCAGCAGCCATAGCCCGACGGGGAACACTGAAGCTTTCTTT	CASSHSPTGNTEAFF
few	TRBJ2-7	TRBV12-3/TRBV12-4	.	TGTGCCAGCAGTTTGTCCCTGGGTTGGGCTCCCGGGCCCTACGAGCAGTACTTC	CASSLSLGWAPGPYEQYF